These 8 T cell receptor beta chains share one sample of origin, sequenced in a study of regulatory T cells in long-lasting Graves disease (dated by TCRdb to the early 2020s). Libraries were built with multiplex PCR. Sequencing was performed on an Illumina HiSeq 4000. TCR beta libraries were built with iRepertoire HTBI primers and Arm-PCR amplification of CDR3 regions. TCRdb reworked the public reads: Q25 trimming with fastp, MiXCR clone assembly, productive beta chains retained. Every entry covers one CDR3 protein and lists the most common genes and DNA from its rows. The table for this sample lists some 490,000 distinct CDR3 sequences; around 13% of them were counted only once. 8% to 10% of the sample is taken by the ten largest. This specimen's time point label, interpreted: newly diagnosed GD, antithyroid drugs for less than 3 months. For both TCR sequencing and RNA sequencing, RNA was extracted from PBMCs using TRIzol.

The same sample was also studied in work on T cells in Graves' hyperthyroidism and ophthalmopathy.

The sequencing here drew on peripheral blood mononuclear cells (PBMCs), taken at new diagnosis, from a patient treated with antithyroid drugs. The source is a woman in her 30s with Graves disease. Donor details come from another sample of the same person, matched by shared clones.

The V gene is TRBV20-1, the J gene TRBJ2-7; D possibly uses TRBD1 or TRBD2 (5 bases each). This CDR3 has 15 amino acids. Trimming pared 3 bases from V and 4 bases from J, leaving 19 bases between. Germline values: CDR1 DFQATT, CDR2 SNEGSKA (reference sequence). The CDR3 DNA reads TGCAGTGCTAGTGGGTCCGGGGCCATCACGTACGAGCAGTACTTC. Its translation: CSASGSGAITYEQYF.

This clonotype was observed at least ten times. This sequence joins TRBV13 and TRBJ2-1; D ambiguous. Germline CDR1 reads PRHDT; CDR2 reads FYEKMQ (reference sequence). The CDR3 is 13 residues long. Trimming shortened V by 7 bases and J by 9 bases, and 16 bases separated the two germline ends. In DNA, the CDR3 is TGTGCCAGCAACACGAAGCCCGGCATTGAGCAGTTCTTC. It translates to CASNTKPGIEQFF.

About this clonotype: A single base is all that separates this from a far larger clone, so a read error is likely. This chain connects TRBV11-2 to TRBJ2-7, with TRBD1 matching 10 bases. V shed 3 bases, J shed 3 bases, and the junction held 5 bases outside the gene matches. CDR1 is SGHAT and CDR2 is FQNNGV in the germline V gene. The CDR3 has 15 residues. CDR3 sequence (DNA): TGTGCCAGCAGCTTGTCCGGGACAGGGGACTACGAGCAGTACTTC. It specifies CASSLSGTGDYEQYF.

This clonotype was detected a few times. A read error may explain this, as a much larger clone is one base away. V usage is TRBV12-3 or TRBV12-4 and J usage is TRBJ1-2; D is ambiguous. The ends were cut back, 9 bases at V and 4 bases at J, with 12 bases in the middle. CDR3 length: 12 residues. In DNA form, the CDR3 reads TGTGCCAGAATGTCCATCTTCTATGGCTACACCTTC. As protein: CARMSIFYGYTF.

Ten or more counts support this clonotype. The chain carries TRBV12-3 or TRBV12-4 and TRBJ1-2, with D possibly being TRBD1 (6 bases). This CDR3 is 12 amino acids long. The V end lost 2 bases, the J end lost 10 bases, and 11 bases lay between the germline ends. The CDR3 DNA reads TGTGCCAGCAGTTTACAGGGGACAACCTACACCTTC. Residues: CASSLQGTTYTF.

CDR3 nucleotide sequence: TGTGCCAGCAGCGGGGACAGGACCTCTGGGGCCAACGTCCTGACTTTC. This gives the protein CASSGDRTSGANVLTF. The genes are TRBV9 and TRBJ2-6, with 8 bases identical to TRBD1. CDR1 is SGDLS and CDR2 is YYNGEE in the germline V gene. J gave up 0 bases and V 3 bases, and 2 bases lay outside the gene matches. The CDR3 extends over 16 amino acids.

Only a few counts were recorded for this clonotype. J is TRBJ2-7 and V is TRBV28, with TRBD1 identical over 9 bases. The V segment lost 2 bases and the J segment 0 bases; nucleotides outside the gene matches: 2. The CDR3 sequence is 15 residues long. The germline gives CDR1 MDHEN, CDR2 SYDVKM. For the CDR3, the DNA is TGTGCCAGCAGTTTAGGGACAGGGAACTCCTACGAGCAGTACTTC. The encoded protein is CASSLGTGNSYEQYF. The full variable domain, in which reference TRBV28 and TRBJ2-7 provide the parts outside the CDR3, is DVKVTQSSRYLVKRTGEKVFLECVQDMDHENMFWYRQDPGLGLRLIYFSYDVKMKEKGDIPEGYSVSREKKERFSLILESASTNQTSMYLCASSLGTGNSYEQYFGPGTRLTVT.

This clonotype was seen at least ten times. The gene calls are TRBV2 and TRBJ2-7; D ambiguous. The CDR3 is made up of 12 amino acids. CDR1 SNHLY and CDR2 FYNNEI come from the germline V gene. V lost 8 bases to trimming and J lost 5 bases, with 13 bases between them. DNA for the CDR3: TGTGCCAGCCTCCGACACCCCGACGAGCAGTACTTC. This encodes CASLRHPDEQYF.